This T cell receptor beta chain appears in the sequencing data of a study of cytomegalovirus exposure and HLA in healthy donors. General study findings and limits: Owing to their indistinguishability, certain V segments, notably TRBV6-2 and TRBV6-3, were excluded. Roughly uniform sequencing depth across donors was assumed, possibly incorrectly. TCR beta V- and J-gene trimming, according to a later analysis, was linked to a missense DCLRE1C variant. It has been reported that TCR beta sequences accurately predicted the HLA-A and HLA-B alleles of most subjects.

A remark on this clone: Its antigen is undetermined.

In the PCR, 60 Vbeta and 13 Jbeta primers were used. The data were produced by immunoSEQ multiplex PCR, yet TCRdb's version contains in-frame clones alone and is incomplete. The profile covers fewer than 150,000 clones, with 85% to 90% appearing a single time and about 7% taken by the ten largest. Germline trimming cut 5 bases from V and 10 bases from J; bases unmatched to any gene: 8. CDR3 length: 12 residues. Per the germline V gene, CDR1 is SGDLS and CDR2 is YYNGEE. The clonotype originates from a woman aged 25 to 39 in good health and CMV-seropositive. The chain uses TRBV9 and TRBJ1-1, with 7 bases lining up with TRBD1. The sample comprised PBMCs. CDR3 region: CASSSTGESAFF. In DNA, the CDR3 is TGTGCCAGCAGTTCAACAGGGGAATCAGCTTTCTTT.